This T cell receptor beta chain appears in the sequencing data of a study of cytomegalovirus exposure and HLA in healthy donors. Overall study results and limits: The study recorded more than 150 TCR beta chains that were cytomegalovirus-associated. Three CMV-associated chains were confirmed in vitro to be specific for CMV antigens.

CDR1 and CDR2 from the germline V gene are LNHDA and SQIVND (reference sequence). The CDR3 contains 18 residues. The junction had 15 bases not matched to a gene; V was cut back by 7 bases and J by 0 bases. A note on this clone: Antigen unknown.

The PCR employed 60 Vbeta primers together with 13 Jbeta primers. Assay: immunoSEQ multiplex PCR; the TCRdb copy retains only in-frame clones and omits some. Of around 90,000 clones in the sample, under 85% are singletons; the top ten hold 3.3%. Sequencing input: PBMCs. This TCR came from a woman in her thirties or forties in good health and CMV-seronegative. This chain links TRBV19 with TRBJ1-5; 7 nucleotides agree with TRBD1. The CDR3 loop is CASNSRGGRGPSNQPQHF. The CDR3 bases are TGTGCCAGTAATTCAAGAGGGGGCAGGGGTCCTAGCAATCAGCCCCAGCATTTT.